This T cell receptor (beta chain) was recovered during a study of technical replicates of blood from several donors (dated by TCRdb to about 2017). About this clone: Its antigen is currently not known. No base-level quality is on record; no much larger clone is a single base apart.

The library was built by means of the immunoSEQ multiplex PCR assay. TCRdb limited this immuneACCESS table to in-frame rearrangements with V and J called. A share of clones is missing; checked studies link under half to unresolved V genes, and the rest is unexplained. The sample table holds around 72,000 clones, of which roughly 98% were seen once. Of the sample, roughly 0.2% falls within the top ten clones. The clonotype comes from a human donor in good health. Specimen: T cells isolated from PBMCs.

The nucleotide sequence is given as TGTGCCAGCAGTGCCGAGACAGAAATAGTCAATGAGCAGTTCTTC. It translates to CASSAETEIVNEQFF. Recombination linked TRBV6-4 to TRBJ2-1, with TRBD1 perhaps the D gene, on 5 matching bases. CDR1 and CDR2 (MRHNA, SNTAGT) derive from the germline V gene. V is clipped by 4 bases and J by 6 bases, and the sequence between their germline boundaries is 16 bases long. Counted from cysteine to phenylalanine, this CDR3 has 15 amino acids. This entry keeps only the CDR3 DNA: 45 bases, framed from base 1.